The 13 T cell receptor beta chains below all came from one sample that was sequenced in a study of blood T cells in healthy people across ages. It was with a sample-barcoded 5' primer and a J-beta primer mix that a second PCR of roughly 6 to 12 cycles was run. TCRdb processed the 5' RACE reads anew with MiXCR; each CDR3 protein has one entry. The table shows 650,000 to 900,000 distinct CDR3 sequences, with less than 80% occurring only once. Sequencing was done on a sample of blood. These receptors all stem from a man aged 25-45 years in good health.

The chain carries TRBV7-2 and TRBJ1-1; D is ambiguous. CDR3 size: 14 residues. Trimming removed 0 bases at V and 0 bases at J, with 5 bases between. In germline, CDR1 is SGHTA, CDR2 FQGNSA. The CDR3 DNA is TGTGCCAGCAGCTTAGCTTTGGTGAACACTGAAGCTTTCTTT. Translated: CASSLALVNTEAFF.

The chain is built from TRBV12-3 or TRBV12-4 and TRBJ1-2; 7 bases are a match to TRBD1. This CDR3 region has 15 residues. Trimming at V came to 7 bases and at J to 8 bases, leaving 16 bases not matched to a gene. The CDR3 DNA follows: TGTGCCAGCAATGTCGGAACAGGGGTTGTAGGAGGCTACACCTTC. Amino acid sequence: CASNVGTGVVGGYTF.

This clonotype has a handful of counts. The chain employs TRBV25-1 and TRBJ2-7, with D perhaps TRBD1 (6 bases). The CDR3 totals 15 residues. Germline V lookup: CDR1 MGHDK, CDR2 SYGVNS. V shed 2 bases and J shed 1 base, with 12 bases lying between them. CDR3 sequence: CASSEDGRGSYEQYF. In nucleotides, the CDR3 is TGTGCCAGCAGTGAAGACGGCAGGGGATCCTACGAGCAGTACTTC.

This clonotype turned up a few times. The gene calls are TRBV20-1 and TRBJ2-1, with no clear D. CDR1 is DFQATT and CDR2 is SNEGSKA in the germline V gene (reference sequence). The CDR3 is made up of 14 amino acids. Trimming took 3 bases from V and 6 from J, leaving 15 bases between them. The CDR3 spells CSASRGDMTNEQFF. CDR3 sequence (DNA): TGCAGTGCTAGCCGAGGCGATATGACCAATGAGCAGTTCTTC.

V gene TRBV11-2 combines with J gene TRBJ2-5; the D is unclear. Germline values: CDR1 SGHAT, CDR2 FQNNGV. The CDR3 has 16 residues. V dropped 3 bases and J dropped 5 bases, with 19 bases sitting between them. This CDR3 is CASSFGSVGRQETQYF. CDR3 nucleotide sequence: TGTGCCAGCAGCTTTGGGTCTGTAGGGCGGCAGGAGACCCAGTACTTC.

This clonotype appeared a single time. This chain connects TRBV28 to TRBJ2-4; no reliable D call. Germline CDR1 and CDR2: MDHEN and SYDVKM. This CDR3 has 16 residues. The V gene lost 7 bases and the J gene lost 3 bases, with 19 bases spanning the gap. Here the CDR3 reads CASNLARTSGKNIQYF. CDR3 nucleotides: TGTGCCAGCAACTTGGCACGGACCTCGGGCAAAAACATTCAGTACTTC. Together with reference TRBV28 and TRBJ2-4, the CDR3 gives the full variable domain: DVKVTQSSRYLVKRTGEKVFLECVQDMDHENMFWYRQDPGLGLRLIYFSYDVKMKEKGDIPEGYSVSREKKERFSLILESASTNQTSMYLCASNLARTSGKNIQYFGAGTRLSVL.

This clonotype has just a few counts. The chain is built from TRBV7-3 and TRBJ2-1; 8 bases are a match to TRBD2. This CDR3 is 18 amino acids long. With 0 bases clipped from V and 3 bases from J, the junction kept 10 bases outside the gene matches. The germline V gene has CDR1 SGHTA and CDR2 FQGTGA. The CDR3 here is CASSLTSGAFWDYNEQFF. The CDR3 DNA reads TGTGCCAGCAGCTTAACTAGCGGGGCCTTTTGGGACTACAATGAGCAGTTCTTC. Complete variable domain (other parts from reference TRBV7-3 and TRBJ2-1): GAGVSQTPSNKVTEKGKYVELRCDPISGHTALYWYRQSLGQGPEFLIYFQGTGAADDSGLPNDRFFAVRPEGSVSTLKIQRTERGDSAVYLCASSLTSGAFWDYNEQFFGPGTRLTVL.

This sequence joins TRBV28 and TRBJ2-3; 7 bases map to TRBD2. This CDR3 is built from 19 residues. V dropped 3 bases and J dropped 2; count of bases not matched to a gene: 17. The germline V gene has CDR1 MDHEN and CDR2 SYDVKM. This CDR3 is CASSFEWQYGQRDTDTQYF. As DNA, the CDR3 is TGTGCCAGCAGTTTTGAGTGGCAGTATGGTCAGCGGGACACAGATACGCAGTATTTT.

This chain links TRBV4-2 with TRBJ1-2; D is unresolved. The ends were cut back, 0 bases at V and 1 base at J, with 9 bases in the middle. This CDR3 is 15 amino acids long. Germline loops: CDR1 LGHNA, CDR2 YNFKEQ. CDR3 DNA sequence: TGTGCCAGCAGCCAAGATAAGGAGATTAACTATGGCTACACCTTC. The encoded protein is CASSQDKEINYGYTF.

The genes are TRBV6-5 and TRBJ1-2; D is uncertain. Between the trimmed V and J ends, which lost 0 bases and 8 bases, there was a span of 13 bases. The V gene's germline CDR1 is MNHEY and CDR2 SVGAGI. The CDR3 length is 14 residues. Written as DNA, the CDR3 is TGTGCCAGCAGTTACTCAAGAGAAAGGTTAGGCTACACCTTC. Its protein product is CASSYSRERLGYTF.

Notes on this clonotype: The junction departs from the called germline gene at one end, perhaps through a read error. The chain is built from TRBV20-1 and TRBJ2-5, with D possibly TRBD1 on 5 matching bases. This CDR3 is 13 amino acids long. CDR1 and CDR2 from the germline V gene are DFQATT and SNEGSKA (reference sequence). The CDR3 nucleotides read TGCAGTGCTGGAGACAGCGTGGGTGAGACCCAGTACTTC. This codes for CSAGDSVGETQYF.

V usage is TRBV20-1 and J usage is TRBJ2-5; D is possibly TRBD1 or TRBD2 (5 bases each). The DNA matches TRBJ2-7 better at its end, which makes the J call doubtful. The CDR3 spans 13 residues. Germline loops: CDR1 DFQATT, CDR2 SNEGSKA (reference sequence). CDR3 bases: TGCAGTGCTAGTTGGGGGAGCTCCCCCGAGCAGTACTTC. Encoded protein: CSASWGSSPEQYF.

This clonotype appeared a single time. This chain connects TRBV3-1 to TRBJ2-7; perhaps TRBD2 as D (5 bases). This CDR3 comprises 16 residues. V was clipped by 1 base and J by 4 bases, with 17 bases between them. The germline V gene has CDR1 LGHDT and CDR2 YNNKEL (reference sequence). CDR3 in DNA: TGTGCCAGCAGCCAAGGTCGCCGGGCCCGGGAATACGAGCAGTACTTC. Translated: CASSQGRRAREYEQYF.